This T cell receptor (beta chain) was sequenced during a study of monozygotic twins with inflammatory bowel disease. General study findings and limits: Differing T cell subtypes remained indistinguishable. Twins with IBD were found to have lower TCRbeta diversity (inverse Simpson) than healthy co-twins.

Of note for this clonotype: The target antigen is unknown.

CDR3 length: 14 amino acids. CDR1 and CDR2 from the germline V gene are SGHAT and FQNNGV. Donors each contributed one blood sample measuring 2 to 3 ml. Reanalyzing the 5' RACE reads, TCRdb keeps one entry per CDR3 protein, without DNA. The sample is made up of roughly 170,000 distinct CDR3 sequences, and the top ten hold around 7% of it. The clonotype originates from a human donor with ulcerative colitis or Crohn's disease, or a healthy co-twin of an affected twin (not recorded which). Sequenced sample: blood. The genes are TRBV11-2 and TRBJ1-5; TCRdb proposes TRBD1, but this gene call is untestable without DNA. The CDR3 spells CASSPGQGNQPQHF.